One sample yielded the 15 T cell receptor beta chains listed below, sequenced in a study of T cells after yellow fever vaccination. TCRdb re-derived calls from the 5' RACE reads in MiXCR, one entry per CDR3 protein. This table holds approximately 300,000 distinct CDR3 sequences, around 7.3% found once. Sequenced material: PBMCs, taken roughly seven weeks after the first yellow fever vaccination. All receptors derive from a man in his late teens or twenties who received the YFV17D yellow fever vaccine.

This chain joins TRBV5-1 and TRBJ2-5; 10 bases agree with TRBD2. This CDR3 comprises 14 residues. J was trimmed by 5 bases and V by 4 bases; bases with no gene match: 5. The germline V gene has CDR1 SGHRS and CDR2 YFSETQ. The CDR3 DNA is TGCGCCAGCAGCGCCGGACTAGCGGTGGAGACCCAGTACTTC. This translates into CASSAGLAVETQYF.

This rearrangement joins TRBV4-1 to TRBJ2-1; TRBD2 is a possible D gene (6 bases). The germline CDR1 and CDR2 sequences are MGHRA and YSYEKL. CDR3 length equals 15 residues. V was shortened by 0 bases and J by 6 bases, with 12 bases between the two germline ends. The CDR3 DNA reads as TGCGCCAGCAGCCAAGATCCCCGGGGGTCCAATGAGCAGTTCTTC. This gives the protein CASSQDPRGSNEQFF.

This clonotype appeared many times. The rearrangement uses TRBV27 and TRBJ2-2; weak D call: TRBD1 (5 bases). The germline V gene has CDR1 MNHEY and CDR2 SMNVEV (reference sequence). The CDR3 contains 15 residues. V lost 5 bases to trimming and J lost 1 base, with 11 bases between them. The CDR3 coding sequence is TGTGCCAGCAGTCCGATGACAGAGAACACCGGGGAGCTGTTTTTT. Amino acid sequence: CASSPMTENTGELFF.

The rearrangement joins TRBV24-1 to TRBJ2-3, with 8 bases matching TRBD1. With 8 bases clipped from V and 6 bases from J, the junction kept 6 bases outside the gene matches. The CDR3 covers 13 residues. Germline CDR1 is KGHDR and CDR2 is SFDVKD. The CDR3 here is CATTSPGGDTQYF. Written as DNA, the CDR3 is TGTGCCACCACCAGCCCAGGGGGCGATACGCAGTATTTT.

This clonotype occurred a few times. This rearrangement joins TRBV3-1 to TRBJ2-5; TRBD2 agrees at 8 bases. The CDR3 consists of 15 residues. Germline values: CDR1 LGHDT, CDR2 YNNKEL (reference sequence). V was pared by 6 bases and J by 0 bases, with 6 bases of the junction left unmatched. CDR3 sequence (DNA): TGTGCCAGCAGAGTAGCGGGGACGTACCAAGAGACCCAGTACTTC. It translates to CASRVAGTYQETQYF.

The chain couples TRBV7-2 to TRBJ2-1, with D perhaps matching TRBD2 (5 bases). Germline V gene lookup returns CDR1 SGHTA and CDR2 FQGNSA. V dropped 5 bases and J dropped 4 bases, with 12 bases sitting between them. The CDR3 length is 14 residues. The CDR3: CASSPPGYYNEQFF. The CDR3 DNA reads TGTGCCAGCAGCCCGCCGGGATATTACAATGAGCAGTTCTTC.

The sample holds many counts of this clonotype. V usage is TRBV12-3 or TRBV12-4 and J usage is TRBJ1-1, with D uncertain. CDR3 length equals 14 residues. V gave up 7 bases and J gave up 1 base, with 13 bases separating them. For the CDR3, the DNA is TGTGCCAGCAAGGCCGCACTTTGGAACACTGAAGCTTTCTTT. Its protein is CASKAALWNTEAFF.

This clonotype has only a few counts. The chain uses TRBV29-1 and TRBJ2-3; tentative D call: TRBD1 (5 bases). Germline CDR1 reads SQVTM; CDR2 reads ANQGSEA. This CDR3 is built from 12 residues. Trimming took 5 bases from V and 5 from J, leaving 11 bases between them. Here the CDR3 reads CSVRGSGDTQYF. CDR3 coding DNA: TGCAGCGTTAGGGGCTCGGGAGATACGCAGTATTTT.

In this sample, this clonotype turned up many times. The chain joins TRBV6-2 or TRBV6-3 to TRBJ2-7; 7 nucleotides line up with TRBD1. CDR3 length: 17 amino acids. The germline CDR1 and CDR2 sequences are MNHEY and SVGEGT. J gave up 3 bases and V 6 bases, and 17 bases lay outside the gene matches. The chain's CDR3 is CASSPDTGVPHDYEQYV. The CDR3 DNA is TGTGCCAGCAGCCCTGACACAGGGGTTCCACATGACTACGAGCAGTACGTC.

The V gene is TRBV20-1, the J gene TRBJ2-3, with a weak D call TRBD2 (5 bases). The germline V gene encodes CDR1 DFQATT and CDR2 SNEGSKA (reference sequence). The CDR3 has 11 residues. Trimming left V 7 bases short and J 6 bases short, with 11 bases between. CDR3 protein: CSVGDSDTQYF. In DNA form, the CDR3 reads TGCAGTGTCGGGGATTCGGATACGCAGTATTTT.

This clonotype has a handful of counts. The chain uses TRBV4-3 and TRBJ2-4, with 16 bases that match TRBD2. Germline V lookup: CDR1 LGHNA, CDR2 YSLEER. V was pared by 3 bases and J by 3 bases, with 11 bases of the junction left unmatched. The CDR3 consists of 20 residues. Written as DNA, the CDR3 is TGCGCCAGCAGCCATGCCGGGACTAGCGGGGGGGGGGTGATCAAAAACATTCAGTACTTC. Its translation is CASSHAGTSGGGVIKNIQYF.

This clonotype has a handful of counts. The CDR3 DNA is TGCGCCAGCCGATCCGAGGACGGTAGCACAGATACGCAGTATTTT. Translating gives CASRSEDGSTDTQYF. The V gene is TRBV23-1, the J gene TRBJ2-3, with D hard to call. Being an ORF, TRBV23-1 has a function that is uncertain. Between the trimmed V and J ends, which lost 8 bases and 0 bases, there was a span of 15 bases. This CDR3 region has 15 residues.

CDR3 region: CSARAEYQETQYF. The CDR3 DNA reads as TGCAGTGCTAGGGCCGAGTACCAAGAGACCCAGTACTTC. The V and J genes are TRBV20-1 and TRBJ2-5; D remains ambiguous. Trimming removed 3 bases at V and 0 bases at J, with 8 bases between. This CDR3 is built from 13 residues. The germline CDR1 and CDR2 sequences are DFQATT and SNEGSKA (reference sequence).

As regards this clonotype: Lacking the conserved final phenylalanine or tryptophan, this CDR3 likely reflects a read error. The J gene is TRBJ2-3, the V gene TRBV5-8; 7 nucleotides agree with TRBD1. The germline CDR1 and CDR2 sequences are SGHTS and YDEGEE. This CDR3 is 14 amino acids long. V lost 2 bases, J lost 4 bases, and 4 bases stayed unmatched. CDR3 region: CASSLRQGADTQYL. CDR3 nucleotide sequence: TGTGCCAGCAGCTTAAGGCAGGGGGCAGATACGCAGTATTTA.

This clonotype was counted at least ten times. The rearrangement links TRBV7-2 to TRBJ2-1, with TRBD2 matching 10 bases. The CDR3 is 15 amino acids. V lost 6 bases to trimming and J lost 2 bases; unmatched junction nucleotides: 4. The germline CDR1 and CDR2 sequences are SGHTA and FQGNSA. The CDR3 region has the DNA TGTGCCAGCAGTTTACTAGCGGGAACCTACAATGAGCAGTTCTTC. Encoded protein: CASSLLAGTYNEQFF.